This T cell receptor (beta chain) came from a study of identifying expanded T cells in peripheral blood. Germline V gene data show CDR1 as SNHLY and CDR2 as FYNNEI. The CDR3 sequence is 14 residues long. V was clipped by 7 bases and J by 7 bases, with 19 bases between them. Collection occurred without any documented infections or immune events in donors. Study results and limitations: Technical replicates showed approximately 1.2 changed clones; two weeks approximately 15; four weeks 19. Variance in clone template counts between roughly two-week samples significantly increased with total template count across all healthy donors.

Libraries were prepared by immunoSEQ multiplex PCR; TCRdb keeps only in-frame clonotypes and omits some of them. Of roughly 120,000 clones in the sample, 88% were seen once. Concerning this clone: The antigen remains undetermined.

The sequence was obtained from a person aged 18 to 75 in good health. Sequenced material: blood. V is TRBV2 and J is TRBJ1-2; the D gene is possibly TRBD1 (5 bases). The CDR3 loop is CASTEGLPYSGYTF. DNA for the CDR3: TGTGCCAGCACCGAGGGACTGCCTTATTCTGGCTACACCTTC.